These 6 T cell receptor beta chains came from one sample sequenced in a study of CXCR3-negative and CXCR3-positive naive CD8 T cells (dated by TCRdb to between 2017 and 2020). No antigen has been assigned to these receptors. Sequenced using a NextSeq 550. The Human TCR Profiling Kit (MiLaboratory) was used to prepare UMI-labeled 5' RACE TRB cDNA libraries. TCRdb reprocessed the reads; each CDR3 protein sequence makes one entry, and DNA is unavailable. This sample's listing comprises roughly 80,000 distinct CDR3 sequences. The ten largest make up roughly 0.62% of the sample. The investigation overall reported the following: Compared with CXCR3-negative naive cells, CXCR3-positive naive cells had TRB CDR3s with higher hydrophobicity (lower Kidera factor 4), lower energy, and higher strength and volume indices.

Sequencing used naive CXCR3+ CD8+ T cells from blood. The label giving this sample's cell subset or site can be read as: CD45RO-CCR7+CD27+CD95- naive CD8+ T cells expressing CXCR3 (TNR3+). Source of these receptors: a human donor in good health. Some clones in this sample may be carry-over from other donors' samples.

The CDR3 loop reads CASRGPGEDYEQYF. The chain carries TRBV6-5 and TRBJ2-7; the TCRdb D gene call, TRBD1, has no DNA to confirm it. The CDR3 covers 14 residues. From germline, CDR1 is MNHEY and CDR2 SVGAGI.

The CDR3: CSARDRTGAGNEQFF. The chain recombines TRBV20-1 with TRBJ2-1; the D gene TCRdb calls, TRBD1, cannot be checked with no DNA. The CDR3 is 15 residues long. Germline V gene sequence: CDR1 DFQATT, CDR2 SNEGSKA (reference sequence).

This chain uses TRBV12-3 or TRBV12-4 with TRBJ2-7. The CDR3 has 16 residues. The chain's CDR3 is CASSLNPWRELHEQYF.

The V and J genes are TRBV5-1 and TRBJ2-5; the TCRdb D gene call, TRBD1, has no DNA to confirm it. CDR1 and CDR2 (germline): SGHRS, YFSETQ. The CDR3 has 13 amino acids. The CDR3 protein is CASSFKGSETQYF.

V usage is TRBV20-1 and J usage is TRBJ2-1; TCRdb calls TRBD2, which cannot be checked without DNA. CDR1 is DFQATT and CDR2 is SNEGSKA in the germline V gene (reference sequence). The CDR3 is 16 amino acids. CDR3 loop: CSARDIKAGTADEQFF.

The CDR3 sequence is CASSPPTGAGYTF. V usage is TRBV19 and J usage is TRBJ1-2; lacking DNA, the TRBD1 call made by TCRdb goes unchecked. CDR1 and CDR2 (germline): LNHDA, SQIVND (reference sequence). The length of the CDR3 is 13 residues.